This T cell receptor (beta chain) was recorded in a study of blood T cell repertoires in COVID-19. Repertoires were generated with immunoSEQ multiplex PCR, while TCRdb's copy carries only in-frame clones and drops some. The data hold under 150,000 clones, with about nine tenths observed a single time. V dropped 3 bases and J dropped 8 bases, with 12 bases sitting between them. CDR3 length equals 12 residues. CDR1 SQVTM and CDR2 ANQGSEA come from the germline V gene. The genes are TRBV29-1 and TRBJ2-3, with D perhaps matching TRBD2 (5 bases). Sequencing was done on a sample of peripheral blood. This TCR came from a man between 50 and 59 years old with active COVID-19. CDR3 DNA sequence: TGCAGCGTTGATCGGGCCGAGGGTACGCAGTATTTT. Amino acids: CSVDRAEGTQYF.